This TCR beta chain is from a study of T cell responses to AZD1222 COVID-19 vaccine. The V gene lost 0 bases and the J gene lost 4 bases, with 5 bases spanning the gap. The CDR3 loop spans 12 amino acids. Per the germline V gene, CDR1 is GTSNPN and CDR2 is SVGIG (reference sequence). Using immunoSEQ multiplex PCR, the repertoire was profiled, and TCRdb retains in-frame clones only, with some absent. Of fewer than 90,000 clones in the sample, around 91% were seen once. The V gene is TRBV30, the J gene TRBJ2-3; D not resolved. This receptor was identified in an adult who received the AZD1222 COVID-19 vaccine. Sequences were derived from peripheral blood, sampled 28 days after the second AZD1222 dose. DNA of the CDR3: TGTGCCTGGAGTGTCCTACCAGATACGCAGTATTTT. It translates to CAWSVLPDTQYF.